The sequence of this TCR beta chain was determined in a study of cytomegalovirus exposure and HLA in healthy donors. General study points: In the 120 validation repertoires, roughly 94% of cluster scores exceeded 0, per a later analysis. The authors listed approximately 160 TCR beta chains as cytomegalovirus-associated. Using the classifier, cytomegalovirus status was reportedly diagnosed with high specificity and sensitivity.

Germline V CDR1 and CDR2: SEHNR, FQNEAQ (reference sequence). Trimming at V came to 2 bases and at J to 8 bases, leaving 6 bases not matched to a gene. The CDR3 is 14 residues long. Some clones are missing from TCRdb's copy, which holds only in-frame ones; the method was immunoSEQ multiplex PCR. The table shows about 160,000 clones, with roughly 90% occurring only once. Concerning this clone itself: What it binds is unknown.

V and J are TRBV7-9 and TRBJ1-1, with 9 positions matching TRBD1. The receptor was derived from a man between 18 and 29 years old in good health and CMV-seropositive. Sample: PBMCs. CDR3 region: CASSLSDRGAEAFF. CDR3 DNA: TGTGCCAGCAGCTTATCGGACAGGGGAGCAGAAGCTTTCTTT.